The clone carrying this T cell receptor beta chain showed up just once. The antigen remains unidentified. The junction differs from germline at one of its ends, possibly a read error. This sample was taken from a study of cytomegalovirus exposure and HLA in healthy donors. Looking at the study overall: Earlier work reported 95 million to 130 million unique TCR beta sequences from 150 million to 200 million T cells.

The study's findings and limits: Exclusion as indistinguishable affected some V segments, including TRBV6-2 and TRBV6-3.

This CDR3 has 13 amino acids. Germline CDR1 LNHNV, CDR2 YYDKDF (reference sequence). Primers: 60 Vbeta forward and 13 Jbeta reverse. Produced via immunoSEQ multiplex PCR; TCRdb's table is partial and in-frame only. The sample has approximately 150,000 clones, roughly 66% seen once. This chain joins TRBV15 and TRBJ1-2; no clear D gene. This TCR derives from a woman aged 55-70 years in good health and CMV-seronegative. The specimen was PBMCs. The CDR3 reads CATSRDDSRGTNF. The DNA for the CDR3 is TGTGCCACCAGCAGAGATGATAGCCGTGGCACAAACTTC.